These 25 T cell receptor beta chains came from one sample sequenced in a study of cytomegalovirus exposure and HLA in healthy donors. The PCR ran on 60 Vbeta and 13 Jbeta primers. Generated by immunoSEQ multiplex PCR, the TCRdb table keeps only in-frame clones and is missing some. The sample yields about 180,000 clones, around 82% seen once. The specimen sequenced was PBMCs. The receptors stem from a man in his fifties or sixties in good health and CMV-seronegative.

In the case of this clone: One end of the junction does not line up with germline, which may come from a read error. J is TRBJ1-5 and V is TRBV25-1; TRBD1 aligns across 11 bases. This CDR3 has 14 residues. Germline V gives CDR1 MGHDK, CDR2 SYGVNS. The DNA of the CDR3 is TGTGCCAGCAAGGGACAGGGGGTCGATCAGCCCCAGAATTTT. Protein: CASKGQGVDQPQNF.

The chain joins TRBV11-3 to TRBJ1-1; unclear D gene. V was shortened by 1 base and J by 4 bases, with 7 bases between the two germline ends. This CDR3 spans 13 amino acids. Per the germline V gene, CDR1 is SGHNT and CDR2 is YENEEA. CDR3 DNA sequence: TGTGCCAGCAGCTTAGGAGGGCCCACTGAAGCTTTCTTT. Its translation: CASSLGGPTEAFF.

The chain combines TRBV12-5 with TRBJ1-6, with D hard to call. Trimming took off 5 bases at V and 13 bases at J, with 18 bases between the two ends. The germline V gene encodes CDR1 LGHNT and CDR2 FRNRAP. CDR3 length equals 14 residues. CDR3 protein: CASGPSDLLGPLHF. As DNA, the CDR3 is TGTGCTAGTGGTCCATCCGATTTGTTGGGCCCCCTCCACTTT.

This clone has a handful of counts. The V and J genes are TRBV5-4 and TRBJ2-5; 7 bases agree with TRBD2. Germline CDR1 and CDR2: SGHNT and YYREEE (reference sequence). The CDR3 length is 14 residues. J gave up 1 base and V 4 bases, and 4 bases lay outside the gene matches. The CDR3 nucleotides are TGTGCCAGCAGCAGGCGCGGGGGCCAAGAGACCCAGTACTTC. Translation gives CASSRRGGQETQYF.

The chain uses TRBV19 and TRBJ1-1; weak D call: TRBD1 (6 bases). The CDR3 runs to 15 residues. From germline, CDR1 is LNHDA and CDR2 SQIVND (reference sequence). Between the trimmed V and J ends, which lost 5 bases and 3 bases, there was a span of 16 bases. The CDR3 sequence: CASSATGFRDTEAFF. CDR3 coding DNA: TGTGCCAGTAGTGCCACAGGGTTTAGAGACACTGAAGCTTTCTTT.

The V gene is TRBV6-1, the J gene TRBJ2-2; TRBD1 matches 9 bases. Germline assignment: CDR1 MNHNS and CDR2 SASEGT. The trim removed 10 bases at V and 3 bases at J, leaving 6 bases unmatched. The CDR3 length is 14 residues. CDR3 residues: CATRDRADTGELFF. CDR3 bases: TGTGCCACCCGGGACAGGGCGGACACCGGGGAGCTGTTTTTT.

The chain carries TRBV19 and TRBJ1-5; 11 bases line up with TRBD1. Germline trimming cut 10 bases from V and 7 bases from J; bases unmatched to any gene: 15. The germline V gene has CDR1 LNHDA and CDR2 SQIVND (reference sequence). This CDR3 region has 16 residues. Here the CDR3 reads CATAPGQGGFGQPQHF. The CDR3 DNA follows: TGTGCCACCGCGCCGGGACAGGGGGGCTTCGGGCAGCCCCAGCATTTT. Complete variable domain (other parts from reference TRBV19 and TRBJ1-5): DGGITQSPKYLFRKEGQNVTLSCEQNLNHDAMYWYRQDPGQGLRLIYYSQIVNDFQKGDIAEGYSVSREKKESFPLTVTSAQKNPTAFYLCATAPGQGGFGQPQHFGDGTRLSIL.

The chain links TRBV7-2 to TRBJ2-7; 10 bases agree with TRBD2. This CDR3 is built from 14 residues. CDR1 is SGHTA and CDR2 is FQGNSA in the germline V gene. J gave up 4 bases and V 5 bases, and 5 bases lay outside the gene matches. CDR3 sequence (DNA): TGTGCCAGCAGCACCGGGACTAGCGCGTACGAGCAGTACTTC. This sequence encodes CASSTGTSAYEQYF.

The V call is TRBV6-5, the J call TRBJ1-2, with 10 positions matching TRBD1. The CDR3 covers 15 residues. Per the germline V gene, CDR1 is MNHEY and CDR2 is SVGAGI. Trimming removed 4 bases from V and 4 bases from J; junction bases left unmatched: 6. The CDR3 here is CASSLGTGVFYGYTF. The CDR3 DNA follows: TGTGCCAGCAGTTTAGGGACAGGGGTATTCTATGGCTACACCTTC.

In this sample, this clone turned up a few times. The chain is built from TRBV18 and TRBJ2-7; 7 nucleotides align to TRBD1. Germline V lookup: CDR1 KGHSH, CDR2 LQKENI. CDR3 length equals 13 residues. V shed 3 bases and J 5 bases; nucleotides not matched to a gene: 4. The CDR3 protein is CASSPTGSNEQYF. In nucleotides, the CDR3 is TGTGCCAGCTCACCGACAGGGTCTAACGAGCAGTACTTC. The complete variable domain, with remaining parts taken from reference TRBV18 and TRBJ2-7, reads NAGVMQNPRHLVRRRGQEARLRCSPMKGHSHVYWYRQLPEEGLKFMVYLQKENIIDESGMPKERFSAEFPKEGPSILRIQQVVRGDSAAYFCASSPTGSNEQYFGPGTRLTVT.

The chain links TRBV9 to TRBJ1-2, with 7 bases that match TRBD1. CDR1 is SGDLS and CDR2 is YYNGEE in the germline V gene. CDR3 size: 12 residues. The V segment lost 4 bases and the J segment 7 bases; nucleotides outside the gene matches: 4. This CDR3 reads CASSPNRGGYTF. DNA of the CDR3: TGTGCCAGCAGCCCCAACAGGGGTGGCTACACCTTC.

As for this clone: Relative to the germline gene, one junction end is altered; a read error may explain this. V is TRBV10-3 and J is TRBJ2-7, with TRBD1 identical over 9 bases. CDR3 length: 14 amino acids. Germline V gives CDR1 ENHRY, CDR2 SYGVKD. CDR3 residues: CAIIGDRDSHEQYF. In nucleotides, the CDR3 is TGTGCCATCATAGGGGACAGGGACTCCCACGAGCAGTACTTC.

Note on this clone: The junction departs from the called germline gene at one end, perhaps through a read error. The rearrangement joins TRBV23-1 to TRBJ1-5, with a possible D match to TRBD1 (5 bases). TRBV23-1 is placed among ORFs of uncertain function. CDR3 length: 17 amino acids. The CDR3, as DNA: TGCGCCAGCAGTCAATCGATGGGGGGTTGGGGCAATCAGCCCCAGAATTTT. Its translation is CASSQSMGGWGNQPQNF.

J is TRBJ2-7 and V is TRBV7-8; 13 bases align to TRBD2. V shed 3 bases, J shed 5 bases, and the junction held 4 bases outside the gene matches. Germline V lookup: CDR1 SGHVS, CDR2 FQNEAQ. The CDR3 loop spans 15 amino acids. The CDR3 region is CASSLRTSGSDEQYF. The CDR3, as DNA: TGTGCCAGCAGCTTGAGGACTAGCGGGAGCGACGAGCAGTACTTC.

This clone was counted a single time. This rearrangement joins TRBV5-6 to TRBJ1-5; 8 bases are a match to TRBD1. The CDR3 length is 12 residues. In germline, CDR1 is SGHDT, CDR2 YYEEEE. V lost 3 bases, J lost 10 bases, and 3 bases stayed unmatched. For the CDR3, the DNA is TGTGCCAGCAGCTGGGGGACAGGACCCCAGCATTTT. Its translation: CASSWGTGPQHF.

The chain is built from TRBV6-5 and TRBJ1-5; 7 bases map to TRBD1. V dropped 6 bases and J dropped 3; count of bases not matched to a gene: 8. From germline, CDR1 is MNHEY and CDR2 SVGAGI. This CDR3 has 15 amino acids. The CDR3 coding sequence is TGTGCCAGCAGCAGACAGGGAGGCACCAATCAGCCCCAGCATTTT. As protein: CASSRQGGTNQPQHF.

This sequence joins TRBV5-1 and TRBJ1-2; D is possibly TRBD1 (5 bases). Germline values: CDR1 SGHRS, CDR2 YFSETQ. Between the trimmed V and J ends, which lost 0 bases and 6 bases, there was a span of 15 bases. The CDR3 covers 15 residues. This chain's CDR3 is CASSLVPDSGHGYTF. The CDR3 nucleotides read TGCGCCAGCAGCTTGGTACCCGACAGTGGGCATGGCTACACCTTC.

This sequence joins TRBV7-9 and TRBJ1-4; perhaps TRBD1 as D (6 bases). V was clipped by 6 bases and J by 0 bases, with 17 bases between them. Germline lookup yields CDR1 SEHNR and CDR2 FQNEAQ (reference sequence). The CDR3 runs 17 residues. The CDR3, as DNA: TGTGCCAGCAGACCACAGGGTGCCGGGACAACTAATGAAAAACTGTTTTTT. The encoded protein is CASRPQGAGTTNEKLFF.

The count of this clone is one. The chain is built from TRBV2 and TRBJ1-5, with D perhaps matching TRBD1 (6 bases). The V end lost 6 bases, the J end lost 3 bases, and 12 bases lay between the germline ends. The CDR3 extends over 14 amino acids. Germline lookup yields CDR1 SNHLY and CDR2 FYNNEI. The CDR3 reads CASSETGNNQPQHF. In DNA form, the CDR3 reads TGTGCCAGCAGCGAGACAGGAAACAATCAGCCCCAGCATTTT.

The chain recombines TRBV29-1 with TRBJ1-2; 7 bases agree with TRBD1. Per the germline V gene, CDR1 is SQVTM and CDR2 is ANQGSEA. This CDR3 contains 14 residues. Unmatched junction bases numbered 10, after V lost 6 bases and J lost 3 bases. In DNA, the CDR3 is TGCAGCGTACACCCCCGAGGGACAGACTATGGCTACACCTTC. As protein: CSVHPRGTDYGYTF.

The rearrangement uses TRBV18 and TRBJ2-1; 7 nucleotides match TRBD2. CDR1 is KGHSH and CDR2 is LQKENI in the germline V gene. Trimming removed 0 bases from V and 0 bases from J; junction bases left unmatched: 20. This CDR3 has 22 residues. In nucleotides, the CDR3 is TGTGCCAGCTCACCACCCATTATCCCCTCTAGCGGACCTGTAATCTCCTACAATGAGCAGTTCTTC. Its protein is CASSPPIIPSSGPVISYNEQFF.

The CDR3 loop is CASSVVPGTFMNTEAFF. CDR3 bases: TGTGCCAGCAGCGTAGTTCCGGGAACCTTTATGAACACTGAAGCTTTCTTT. The chain uses TRBV9 and TRBJ1-1; D not certain. Germline V gene lookup returns CDR1 SGDLS and CDR2 YYNGEE. The CDR3 contains 17 residues. The ends were cut back, 0 bases at V and 0 bases at J, with 15 bases in the middle.

V gene TRBV4-2 combines with J gene TRBJ2-2; 9 bases line up with TRBD1. CDR1 and CDR2 from the germline V gene are LGHNA and YNFKEQ. Trimming took 0 bases from V and 6 from J; bases not matched to a gene: 5. The CDR3 consists of 16 residues. The CDR3 loop is CASSQDLGQGAGELFF. The CDR3 coding sequence is TGTGCCAGCAGCCAAGACCTGGGACAGGGAGCCGGGGAGCTGTTTTTT.

V and J are TRBV28 and TRBJ1-1; 7 bases are a match to TRBD1. The junction had 13 bases not matched to a gene; V was cut back by 11 bases and J by 4 bases. CDR3 length: 14 residues. Germline-derived CDR1 and CDR2 are MDHEN and SYDVKM. The CDR3 spells CASTEGALSTEAFF. The CDR3 DNA sequence: TGTGCCTCCACCGAGGGGGCGCTTAGCACTGAAGCTTTCTTT.

This clone was observed a handful of times. The V and J genes are TRBV19 and TRBJ1-6; TRBD1 matches at 9 bases. The CDR3 is made up of 14 amino acids. CDR1 LNHDA and CDR2 SQIVND come from the germline V gene (reference sequence). With 6 bases clipped from V and 7 bases from J, the junction kept 4 bases outside the gene matches. For the CDR3, the DNA is TGTGCCAGTAGAGGGACAGGGATGAATTCACCCCTCCACTTT. It specifies CASRGTGMNSPLHF.